This T cell receptor (beta chain) appears in the sequencing data of a study of CD8 T cells in Susac syndrome. An input of about 0.45 to 1 ug of RNA was subjected to reverse transcription using random hexamers. From the immunoSEQ multiplex PCR reads, TCRdb called clonotypes with MiXCR, one entry per CDR3 protein. The table includes 150,000 to 200,000 distinct CDR3 sequences, roughly 90% detected once. Trimming cost V 2 bases and J 6 bases, with 5 bases left between them. This CDR3 spans 12 amino acids. Looked up from germline, CDR1 is LGHDT and CDR2 is YNNKEL (reference sequence). This sequence originates from a human donor with Susac syndrome. Sequencing input: CD4+ T cells from PBMCs. The gene calls are TRBV3-1 and TRBJ1-5, with D unclear. As DNA, the CDR3 is TGTGCCAGCAGCCAAAAGGGTCAGCCCCAGCATTTT. Translated: CASSQKGQPQHF.